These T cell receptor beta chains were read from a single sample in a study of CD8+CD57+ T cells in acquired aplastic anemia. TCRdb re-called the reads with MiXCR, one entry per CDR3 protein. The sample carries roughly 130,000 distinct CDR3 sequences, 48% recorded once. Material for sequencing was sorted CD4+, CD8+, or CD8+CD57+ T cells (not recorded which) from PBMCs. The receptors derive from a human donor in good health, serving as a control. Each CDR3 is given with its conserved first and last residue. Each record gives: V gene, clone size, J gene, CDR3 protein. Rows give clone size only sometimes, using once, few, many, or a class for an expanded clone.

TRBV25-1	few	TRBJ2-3	CASSPRGDRVIDTQYF
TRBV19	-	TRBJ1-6	CARARVGHTNSPLHF
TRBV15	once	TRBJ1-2	CATSRGGGFYGYTF
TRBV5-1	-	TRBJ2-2	CASSFRIRAPELFF
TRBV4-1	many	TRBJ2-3	CASSQVQVALAGGTDTQYF
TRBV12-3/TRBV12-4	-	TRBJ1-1	CASISTMNTEAFF
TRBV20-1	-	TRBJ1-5	CSASASQGRDQPQHF
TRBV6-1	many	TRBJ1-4	CASSPSRRGVGEKLFF
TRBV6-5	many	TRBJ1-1	CASSYAPGRRTEAFF
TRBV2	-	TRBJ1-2	CASSDVTPASGYTF
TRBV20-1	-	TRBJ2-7	CSARGLAGGRGEQYF
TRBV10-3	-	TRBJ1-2	CAISESSRNYGYTF
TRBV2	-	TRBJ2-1	CASTRQGASYNEQFF
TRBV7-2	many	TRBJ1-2	CASSLVVGDFYGYTF
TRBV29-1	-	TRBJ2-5	CSVSDGGETQYF
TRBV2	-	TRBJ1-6	CASGARDNNSPLHF
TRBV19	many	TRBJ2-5	CAAGGGLVETQYF
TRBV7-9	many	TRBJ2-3	CASSLNSGAGTQYF
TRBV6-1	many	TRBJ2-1	CASSPPRGQYNEQFF
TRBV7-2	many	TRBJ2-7	CASSPEGYEQYF
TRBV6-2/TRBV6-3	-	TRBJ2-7	CASTHNSYEQYF
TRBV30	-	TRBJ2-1	CAWSVTRGGNNEQFF
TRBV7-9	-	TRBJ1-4	CASSFTGTAYEKLFF
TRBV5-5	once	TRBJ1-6	CASSSGTYNSPLHF
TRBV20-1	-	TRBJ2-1	CSAVSGGEQFF
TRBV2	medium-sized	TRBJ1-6	CASREESRSPLHF
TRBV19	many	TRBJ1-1	CASSVQWNTEAFF
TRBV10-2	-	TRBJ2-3	CASRTSGGLPTDTQYF
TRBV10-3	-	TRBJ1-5	CAISERDRDQPQHF
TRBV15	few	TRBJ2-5	CATSRTGFQETQYF